These T cell receptor beta chains were read from a single sample in a study of T cell responses to AZD1222 COVID-19 vaccine. Sequenced by immunoSEQ multiplex PCR; TCRdb stores in-frame clones only, minus some. The sample records 170,000 or so clones, 90% to 95% being singletons. The sequencing used peripheral blood, collected on day 0 of AZD1222 vaccination. The receptors derive from an adult in good health. Both conserved end residues are part of each CDR3. Each record gives: J gene, D gene, clone size, V gene, CDR3 DNA, CDR3 protein. The D gene is left open where the match is weak. The size field is filled for only some rows; it gives once, few, many or a size class.

TRBJ2-3 NA NA TRBV5-1 TGCGCCAGTGCTATTTTAGCGACTAGCACAGATACGCAGTATTTT CASAILATSTDTQYF
TRBJ2-5 TRBD1 NA TRBV3-1/TRBV3-2 TGTGCCAGCAGCCAACAGGGGGCAGAGACCCAGTACTTC CASSQQGAETQYF
TRBJ1-6 NA NA TRBV9 TGTGCCAGCAGCGCCCGACCAGGACCTAATTCACCCCTCCACTTT CASSARPGPNSPLHF
TRBJ1-2 NA NA TRBV5-1 TGCGCCAGCAGCCTGGAGGGCGCGAGCTATGGCTACACCTTC CASSLEGASYGYTF
TRBJ2-7 NA NA TRBV6-5 TGTGCCAGCAGCTACACGCCAGACTTAGAGCAGTACTTC CASSYTPDLEQYF
TRBJ1-1 NA NA TRBV12-3/TRBV12-4 TGTGCCAGCAGGGCCGGAAGGGTTGCTTTCTTT CASRAGRVAFF
TRBJ2-6 NA NA TRBV11-3 TGTGCCAGCAGCCTTCGCCCCCGGAGGGCCAACGTCCTGACTTTC CASSLRPRRANVLTF
TRBJ2-7 TRBD1 NA TRBV18 TGTGCCAGCTCATCAACCCCCGGGACAGGGCTCTACGAGCAGTACTTC CASSSTPGTGLYEQYF
TRBJ2-3 NA few TRBV4-2 TGTGCCAGCAGTCCGCGGGGACGCACAGATACGCAGTATTTT CASSPRGRTDTQYF
TRBJ1-5 TRBD1 NA TRBV19 TGTGCCAGTAGTAACCCGCCGGGACAGGGGTATAGCAATCAGCCCCAGCATTTT CASSNPPGQGYSNQPQHF
TRBJ1-4 NA NA TRBV28 TGTGCCAGCAGCGATACAGGGAGGGATGAAAAACTGTTTTTT CASSDTGRDEKLFF
TRBJ1-3 NA NA TRBV5-1 TGCGCCAGCAGCTTGGGACCCTACCGGGACGTCTCTGGAAACACCATATATTTT CASSLGPYRDVSGNTIYF
TRBJ1-2 TRBD1 NA TRBV30 TGTGCCTGGAGTGTACCCCGGACAGGATATAACTATGGCTACACCTTC CAWSVPRTGYNYGYTF
TRBJ2-1 TRBD2 NA TRBV2 TGTGCCAGCAGTCCCGGGACTAGCGGGGGGTACAATGAGCAGTTCTTC CASSPGTSGGYNEQFF
TRBJ2-7 NA medium-sized TRBV15 TGTGCCACCAGCAGAGGTCCCTTGGGCGAGCAGTACTTC CATSRGPLGEQYF
TRBJ1-4 NA once TRBV12-3/TRBV12-4 TGTGCCAGCAGTTTATCGGGTGAAAAACTGTTTTTT CASSLSGEKLFF
TRBJ1-3 NA NA TRBV30 TGTGCCTGGAGTATCATAAGAAACACCATATATTTT CAWSIIRNTIYF
TRBJ1-1 TRBD1 NA TRBV11-3 TGTGCCAGCAGCCCTGGACAGGGCCGTGCCCTCAACACTGAAGCTTTCTTT CASSPGQGRALNTEAFF
TRBJ1-5 NA once TRBV5-4 TGTGCCAGCAGCTTGGGTGGCGGGGTACTCAATCAGCCCCAGCATTTT CASSLGGGVLNQPQHF
TRBJ1-3 NA NA TRBV3-1/TRBV3-2 TGTGCTACTGTAGGGGGTGGAAACACCATATATTTT CATVGGGNTIYF
TRBJ1-6 TRBD1 NA TRBV30 TGTGCCTGGAGTCGACAGGGGTATAATTCACCCCTCCACTTT CAWSRQGYNSPLHF
TRBJ2-1 NA NA TRBV11-3 TGTGCCAGCAGCCTCGTTGGGGCATCCCCCTACAATGAGCAGTTCTTC CASSLVGASPYNEQFF
TRBJ1-1 TRBD1 once TRBV6-5 TGTGCCAGCAGTTACCAGGACAGGGAATTCTTT CASSYQDREFF
TRBJ2-2 NA NA TRBV28 TGTGCCAGCAGTTTGCCGGGGGTGCCCGGGGAGCTGTTTTTT CASSLPGVPGELFF
TRBJ2-1 TRBD1 NA TRBV7-9 TGTGCCAGCAGCACTCTTACAGGGGGCTCCTACAATGAGCAGTTCTTC CASSTLTGGSYNEQFF
TRBJ2-1 TRBD1 NA TRBV27 TGTGCCAGCAGCCCTAGCACAGGGGGAGACAATGAGCAGTTCTTC CASSPSTGGDNEQFF
TRBJ1-6 NA NA TRBV30 TGTGCCTGGACTGGCGGGGAGGTCTCGACTTCACCCCTCCACTTT CAWTGGEVSTSPLHF
TRBJ1-5 NA NA TRBV10-3 TGTGCCATCAGTCGGGCGGGGGGCACCGGACAGCCCCAGCATTTT CAISRAGGTGQPQHF
TRBJ1-2 NA NA TRBV10-3 TGTGCCATCAGTGAGTCAGGGGAGAACTATGGCTACACCTTC CAISESGENYGYTF
TRBJ2-6 NA NA TRBV27 TGTGCCAGCAGTTTGGGGGGGCGTGGGGCCAACGTCCTGACTTTC CASSLGGRGANVLTF
TRBJ2-7 NA NA TRBV6-5 TGTGCCAGCAGCACCGGGACCGCCTACGAGCAGTACTTC CASSTGTAYEQYF
TRBJ1-4 TRBD1 NA TRBV28 TGTGCCAGCACCCCCCACAGGGGAAAACTGTTTTTT CASTPHRGKLFF
TRBJ2-5 NA NA TRBV12-3/TRBV12-4 TGTGCCAGCAGTACGTGGGAGACCCAGTACTTC CASSTWETQYF
TRBJ1-1 TRBD1 NA TRBV19 TGTGCCAGTAAGGGACAGGCCGGAACGAACACTGAAGCTTTCTTT CASKGQAGTNTEAFF
TRBJ1-6 NA NA TRBV20-1 TGCAGTGCTAGTCCCGCTGACAGAGGGAATGTTGAGAAGTCACCCCTCCACTTT CSASPADRGNVEKSPLHF
TRBJ1-4 NA NA TRBV7-9 TGTGCCAGCAGCCCTAACGCTGGGGAAAAACTGTTTTTT CASSPNAGEKLFF
TRBJ2-7 NA NA TRBV6-5 TGTGCCAGCACTCAGGCCCACGAGCAGTACTTC CASTQAHEQYF
TRBJ1-3 NA few TRBV3-1/TRBV3-2 TGTGCCAGCAGCCAACCGTCCTCTGGAAACACCATATATTTT CASSQPSSGNTIYF
TRBJ1-6 NA NA TRBV30 TGTGCCTGGAGAAAAGGGGCTGTTTTAAGCTCCTATAATTCACCCCTCCACTTT CAWRKGAVLSSYNSPLHF
TRBJ1-3 NA few TRBV5-1 TGCGCCAGCAGCGAAGGGGGAAACACCATATATTTT CASSEGGNTIYF
TRBJ1-6 TRBD1 NA TRBV29-1 TGCAGCGTGAAGCAGGGGGCGCAAGGGCCCCTCCACTTT CSVKQGAQGPLHF